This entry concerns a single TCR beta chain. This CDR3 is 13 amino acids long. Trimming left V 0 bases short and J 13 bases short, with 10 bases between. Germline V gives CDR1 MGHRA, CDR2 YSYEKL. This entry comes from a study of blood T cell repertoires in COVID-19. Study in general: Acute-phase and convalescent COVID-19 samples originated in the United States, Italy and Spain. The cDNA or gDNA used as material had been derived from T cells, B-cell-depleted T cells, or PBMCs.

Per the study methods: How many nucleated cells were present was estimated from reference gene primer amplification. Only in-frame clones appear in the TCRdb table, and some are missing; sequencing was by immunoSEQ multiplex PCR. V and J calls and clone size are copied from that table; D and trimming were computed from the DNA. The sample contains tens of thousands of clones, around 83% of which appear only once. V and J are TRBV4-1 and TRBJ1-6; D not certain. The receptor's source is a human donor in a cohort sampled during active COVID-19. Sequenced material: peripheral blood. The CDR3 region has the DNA TGCGCCAGCAGCCAAGAACAGCAAACCCCCCTCCACTTT. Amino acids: CASSQEQQTPLHF.